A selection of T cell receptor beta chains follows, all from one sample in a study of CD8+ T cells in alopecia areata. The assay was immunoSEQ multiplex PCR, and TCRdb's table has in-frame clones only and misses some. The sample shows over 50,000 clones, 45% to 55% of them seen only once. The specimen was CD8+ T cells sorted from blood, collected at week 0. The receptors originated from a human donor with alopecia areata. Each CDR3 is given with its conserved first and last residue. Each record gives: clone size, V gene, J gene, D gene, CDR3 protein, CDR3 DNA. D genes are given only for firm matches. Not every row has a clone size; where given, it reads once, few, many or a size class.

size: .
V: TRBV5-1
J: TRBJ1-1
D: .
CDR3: CASSLMAGEAFF
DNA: TGCGCCAGCAGCTTGATGGCCGGTGAAGCTTTCTTT

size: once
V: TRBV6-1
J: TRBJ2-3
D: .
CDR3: CASSNSQGTDTQYF
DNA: TGTGCCAGCAGTAATTCGCAGGGAACAGATACGCAGTATTTT

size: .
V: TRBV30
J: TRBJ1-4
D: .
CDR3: CAWRGTNEKLFF
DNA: TGTGCCTGGAGAGGGACTAATGAAAAACTGTTTTTT

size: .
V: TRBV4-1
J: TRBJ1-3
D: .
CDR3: CASSQYRVSGNTIYF
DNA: TGCGCCAGCAGCCAGTACAGGGTCTCAGGAAACACCATATATTTT

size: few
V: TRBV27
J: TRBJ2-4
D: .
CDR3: CASSFLPGDKNIQYF
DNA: TGTGCCAGCAGTTTCCTCCCGGGGGACAAAAACATTCAGTACTTC

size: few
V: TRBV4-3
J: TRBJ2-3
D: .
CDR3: CASSQEGRPSTDTQYF
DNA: TGCGCCAGCAGCCAAGAGGGACGGCCGTCCACAGATACGCAGTATTTT

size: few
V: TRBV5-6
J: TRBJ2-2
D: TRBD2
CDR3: CASSLIVAGSAGGGELFF
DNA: TGTGCCAGCAGCTTGATAGTAGCGGGATCGGCGGGCGGCGGGGAGCTGTTTTTT

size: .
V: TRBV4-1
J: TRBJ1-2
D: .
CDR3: CASSQVGQRIYGYTF
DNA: TGCGCCAGCAGCCAAGTTGGGCAGAGAATCTATGGCTACACCTTC

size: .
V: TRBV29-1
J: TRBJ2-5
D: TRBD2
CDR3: CSVASTSGIRGETQYF
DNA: TGCAGCGTTGCATCGACTAGCGGGATACGGGGGGAGACCCAGTACTTC

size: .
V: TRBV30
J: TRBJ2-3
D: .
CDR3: CAWTSASLRTDTQYF
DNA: TGTGCCTGGACAAGTGCCAGCCTTAGGACAGATACGCAGTATTTT

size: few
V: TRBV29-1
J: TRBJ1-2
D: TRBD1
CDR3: CSVPRQGNYGYTF
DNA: TGCAGCGTGCCTCGACAGGGGAACTATGGCTACACCTTC

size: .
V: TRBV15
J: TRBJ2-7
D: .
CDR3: CATSRAGTDKYEQYF
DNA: TGTGCCACCAGCAGGGCCGGGACCGATAAATACGAGCAGTACTTC

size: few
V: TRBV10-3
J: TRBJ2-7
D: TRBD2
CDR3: CAIRTGLAGEQYF
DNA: TGTGCCATCAGGACGGGACTAGCGGGTGAGCAGTACTTC

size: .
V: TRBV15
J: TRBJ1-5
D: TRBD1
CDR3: CATKGASSNQPQHF
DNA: TGTGCCACCAAGGGGGCATCGAGCAATCAGCCCCAGCATTTT

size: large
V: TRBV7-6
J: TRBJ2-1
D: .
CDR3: CASSLATSNEQFF
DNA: TGTGCCAGCAGCTTAGCGACTAGCAATGAGCAGTTCTTC

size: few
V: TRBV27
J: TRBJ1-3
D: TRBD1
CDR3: CASSLTGGTGNTIYF
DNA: TGTGCCAGCAGTTTAACAGGGGGCACTGGAAACACCATATATTTT

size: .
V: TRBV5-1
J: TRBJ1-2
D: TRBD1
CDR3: CASSLDRGGGYTF
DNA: TGCGCCAGCAGCTTGGACAGGGGAGGTGGCTACACCTTC

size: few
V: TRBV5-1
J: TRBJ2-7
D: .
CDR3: CASSLDKRPSSYEQYF
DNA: TGCGCCAGCAGCTTGGACAAGCGGCCTAGCTCCTACGAGCAGTACTTC

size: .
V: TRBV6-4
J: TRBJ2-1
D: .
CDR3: CASGPFEQFF
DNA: TGTGCCAGCGGGCCCTTTGAGCAGTTCTTC

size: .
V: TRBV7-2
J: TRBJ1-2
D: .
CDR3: CASSLAPMVDGYTF
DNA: TGTGCCAGCAGCTTAGCGCCGATGGTGGATGGCTACACCTTC

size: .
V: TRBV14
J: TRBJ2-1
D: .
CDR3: CASSPATDNNEQFF
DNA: TGTGCCAGCAGCCCCGCGACAGATAACAATGAGCAGTTCTTC

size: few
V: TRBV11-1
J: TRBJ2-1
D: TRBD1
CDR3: CASTRGTGQFF
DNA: TGTGCCAGCACTCGCGGGACAGGGCAGTTCTTC

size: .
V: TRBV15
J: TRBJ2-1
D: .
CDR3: CATSRGKDSYNEQFF
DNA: TGTGCCACCAGCAGAGGGAAGGATTCCTACAATGAGCAGTTCTTC

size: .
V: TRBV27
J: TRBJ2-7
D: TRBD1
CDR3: CASIIDRGSSYEQYF
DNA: TGTGCCAGCATTATAGACAGGGGGAGCTCCTACGAGCAGTACTTC

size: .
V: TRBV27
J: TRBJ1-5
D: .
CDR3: CASSPDWGSRPQHF
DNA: TGTGCCAGCAGTCCGGATTGGGGGAGTCGGCCCCAGCATTTT

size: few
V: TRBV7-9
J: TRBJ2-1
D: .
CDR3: CASSLGGYEQFF
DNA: TGTGCCAGCAGCTTAGGAGGGTATGAGCAGTTCTTC

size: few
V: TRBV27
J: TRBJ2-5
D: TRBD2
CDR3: CASSLGSGGSKETQYF
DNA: TGTGCCAGCAGTTTGGGTAGCGGGGGGAGTAAGGAGACCCAGTACTTC

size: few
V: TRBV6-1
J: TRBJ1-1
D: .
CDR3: CASRDSLTEAFF
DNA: TGTGCCAGCAGGGATAGTCTAACTGAAGCTTTCTTT

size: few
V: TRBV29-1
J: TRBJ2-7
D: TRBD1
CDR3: CSVGQGREQYF
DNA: TGCAGCGTTGGACAGGGTCGCGAGCAGTACTTC

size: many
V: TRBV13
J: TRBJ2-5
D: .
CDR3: CASSLPGTAAETQYF
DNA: TGTGCCAGCAGCTTACCTGGGACTGCTGCAGAGACCCAGTACTTC

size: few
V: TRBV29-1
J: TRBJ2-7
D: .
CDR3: CSVDGGQVKEQYF
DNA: TGCAGCGTTGACGGCGGGCAGGTTAAAGAGCAGTACTTC

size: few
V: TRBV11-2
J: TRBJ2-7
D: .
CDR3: CASRSGYEQYF
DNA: TGTGCCAGCAGGTCAGGATACGAGCAGTACTTC

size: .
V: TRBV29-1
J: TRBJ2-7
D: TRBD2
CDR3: CSVALAGGAYEQYF
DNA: TGCAGCGTTGCCCTAGCGGGAGGGGCCTACGAGCAGTACTTC

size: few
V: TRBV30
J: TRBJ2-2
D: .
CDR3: CASRERETGELFF
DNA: TGTGCCTCACGGGAGCGAGAGACCGGGGAGCTGTTTTTT

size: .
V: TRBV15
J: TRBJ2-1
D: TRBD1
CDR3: CATSPTTGLGYNEQFF
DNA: TGTGCCACCAGCCCCACGACAGGGTTGGGCTACAATGAGCAGTTCTTC

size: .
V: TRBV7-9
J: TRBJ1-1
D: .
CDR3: CASSPTNTEAFF
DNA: TGTGCCAGCAGCCCCACGAACACTGAAGCTTTCTTT

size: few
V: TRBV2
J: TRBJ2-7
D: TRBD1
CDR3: CASSEKSGQDYEQYF
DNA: TGTGCCAGCAGTGAAAAGTCGGGACAGGACTACGAGCAGTACTTC

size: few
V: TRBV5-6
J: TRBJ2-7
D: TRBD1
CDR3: CASSWGTGDEQYF
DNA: TGTGCCAGCAGCTGGGGGACAGGGGATGAGCAGTACTTC

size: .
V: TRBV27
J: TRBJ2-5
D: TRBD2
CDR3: CASSLSPSGISTEHF
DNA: TGTGCCAGCAGTTTATCTCCTAGCGGGATCTCAACCGAACACTTC

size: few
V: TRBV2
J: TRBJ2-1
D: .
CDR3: CASRADSSSYNEQFF
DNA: TGTGCCAGCAGGGCCGACAGTAGCTCCTACAATGAGCAGTTCTTC

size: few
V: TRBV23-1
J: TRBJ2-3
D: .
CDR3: CASSHLDTLF
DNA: TGCGCCAGCAGTCATCTGGACACCCTCTTC

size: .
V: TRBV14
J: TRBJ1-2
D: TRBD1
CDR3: CASSLGQAREGF
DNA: TGTGCCAGCAGCCTCGGACAGGCCCGGGAAGGCTTC

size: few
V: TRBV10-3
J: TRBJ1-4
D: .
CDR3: CASSSDSPVWF
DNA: TGTGCCTCATCATCGGATTCCCCTGTCTGGTTT

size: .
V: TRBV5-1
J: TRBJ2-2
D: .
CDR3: CASSLVDPGTGELFF
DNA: TGCGCCAGCAGCTTGGTCGACCCAGGCACCGGGGAGCTGTTTTTT

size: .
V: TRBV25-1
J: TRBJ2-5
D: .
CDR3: CASSTNGEETQYF
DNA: TGTGCCAGCAGTACCAACGGGGAAGAGACCCAGTACTTC